This TCR beta chain was identified in a study of graft-versus-host responses after intestinal transplantation. The V gene's germline CDR1 is SGHRS and CDR2 YFSETQ. CDR3 size: 11 residues. V lost 0 bases, J lost 4 bases, and 1 base lay in between. As regards this clone: Its antigen is not known.

Some clones are missing from TCRdb's copy, which holds only in-frame ones; the method was immunoSEQ multiplex PCR. The repertoire consists of about 70,000 clones, with 85% to 95% occurring once and the leading ten covering roughly 0.53%. The sequence was obtained from a human donor who received an intestinal transplant. V gene TRBV5-1 combines with J gene TRBJ1-1; D call uncertain. The sequences come from unstimulated CD8+ T cells sorted from spleen or lymph node cells, collected before intestinal transplant. The CDR3 DNA sequence: TGCGCCAGCAGCTTGGGCACTGAAGCTTTCTTT. It translates to CASSLGTEAFF.